These 9 T cell receptor beta chains share one sample of origin, sequenced in a study of graft-versus-host responses after intestinal transplantation. The assay was immunoSEQ multiplex PCR, and TCRdb's table has in-frame clones only and misses some. The table lists fewer than 95,000 clones, 85% to 95% of them singletons, with roughly 0.36% in the top ten. No antigen is known for these receptors. The specimen was unstimulated CD8+ T cells sorted from spleen or lymph node cells, collected before transplant. These TCRs come from a human donor who was the organ donor for an intestinal transplant.

V and J are TRBV7-9 and TRBJ2-7; weak D call: TRBD2 (7 bases). The length of the CDR3 is 15 residues. Germline V gives CDR1 SEHNR, CDR2 FQNEAQ (reference sequence). The V end lost 5 bases, the J end lost 4 bases, and 18 bases lay between the germline ends. The DNA of the CDR3 is TGTGCCAGCAGCCATGGAGGGGGGAGGGCATACGAGCAGTACTTC. Amino acids: CASSHGGGRAYEQYF.

V gene TRBV27 combines with J gene TRBJ2-1; D is uncertain. CDR1 MNHEY and CDR2 SMNVEV come from the germline V gene (reference sequence). The CDR3 extends over 11 amino acids. V was shortened by 4 bases and J by 9 bases, with 7 bases between the two germline ends. Here the CDR3 DNA reads TGTGCCAGCAGTTCTTTGTTTGAGCAGTTCTTC. Translating it yields CASSSLFEQFF.

The chain combines TRBV9 with TRBJ2-1, with D possibly matching TRBD2 (7 bases). V dropped 4 bases and J dropped 1 base, with 15 bases sitting between them. Germline values: CDR1 SGDLS, CDR2 YYNGEE. The CDR3 runs 16 residues. Here the CDR3 reads CASSPRAGASYNEQFF. The CDR3 DNA reads as TGTGCCAGCAGCCCCCGCGCGGGGGCATCCTACAATGAGCAGTTCTTC.

V and J are TRBV6-6 and TRBJ2-4, with 7 bases identical to TRBD2. The germline V gene encodes CDR1 MNHNY and CDR2 SVGAGI (reference sequence). The V segment lost 2 bases and the J segment 0 bases; nucleotides outside the gene matches: 4. The CDR3 loop spans 16 amino acids. This chain's CDR3 is CASSYGEGLAKNIQYF. CDR3 in DNA: TGTGCCAGCAGTTACGGGGAGGGACTAGCCAAAAACATTCAGTACTTC.

The chain carries TRBV19 and TRBJ1-2; 7 bases map to TRBD1. V lost 8 bases to trimming and J lost 3 bases; unmatched junction nucleotides: 6. Germline-derived CDR1 and CDR2 are LNHDA and SQIVND (reference sequence). This CDR3 is 13 amino acids long. CDR3 loop: CASWQGDYYGYTF. The CDR3 nucleotides read TGTGCCAGTTGGCAGGGGGACTACTATGGCTACACCTTC.

The gene calls are TRBV5-4 and TRBJ2-1; D is perhaps TRBD2 (6 bases). Germline V gives CDR1 SGHNT, CDR2 YYREEE (reference sequence). V dropped 4 bases and J dropped 4 bases, with 15 bases sitting between them. The CDR3 totals 15 residues. The CDR3 DNA reads TGTGCCAGCAGCGCCGGGACTCTCCTTTACAATGAGCAGTTCTTC. Translated, it gives CASSAGTLLYNEQFF.

This clone was seen a single time. J is TRBJ2-3 and V is TRBV19; 8 bases fit TRBD2. Germline loops: CDR1 LNHDA, CDR2 SQIVND (reference sequence). The CDR3 consists of 15 residues. Trimming removed 10 bases from V and 2 bases from J; junction bases left unmatched: 11. DNA for the CDR3: TGTGCCATTCTCCGGGGGACTAGGGCCACAGATACGCAGTATTTT. Translation gives CAILRGTRATDTQYF.

This chain links TRBV29-1 with TRBJ1-4, with 8 bases aligning to TRBD1. CDR1 and CDR2 (germline): SQVTM, ANQGSEA. The CDR3 runs to 11 residues. DNA for the CDR3: TGCGTCGGGCAGGGGGCTGAAAAACTGTTTTTT. Translation gives CVGQGAEKLFF.

The genes are TRBV5-6 and TRBJ2-7; D might be TRBD1 (6 bases). Germline V gives CDR1 SGHDT, CDR2 YYEEEE. V lost 3 bases, J lost 4 bases, and 8 bases lay in between. The CDR3 runs to 12 residues. The CDR3 bases are TGTGCCAGCAGCTCGGACAGATACGAGCAGTACTTC. It translates to CASSSDRYEQYF.